These T cell receptor beta chains were read from a single sample in a study of long-term antiretroviral therapy in people with HIV. TCRdb's table, derived via immunoSEQ multiplex PCR, lists solely in-frame clones and lacks some. The table includes more than 25,000 clones, approximately 90% detected once. Specimen: unsorted PBMCs, collected 3.1 years after starting antiretroviral therapy. The receptors stem from a man aged 18 to 30 with HIV. CDR3s include the opening cysteine and the closing phenylalanine or tryptophan. D genes are given only for firm matches. The listing skips clone size in some rows; elsewhere it reads once, few, many or a size class.

d_call clone_size j_call v_call cdr3_nt cdr3_aa
- - TRBJ2-3 TRBV11-2 TGTGCCAGCAGCTTAGGGGGCACAGATACGCAGTATTTT CASSLGGTDTQYF
- - TRBJ1-2 TRBV19 TGTGCCAGTAGTCGAACCAGGTTGGACATGACTAACTATGGCTACACCTTC CASSRTRLDMTNYGYTF
TRBD1 once TRBJ2-3 TRBV27 TGTGCCAGCAGTCCCGGGACAGGTGGAGATACGCAGTATTTT CASSPGTGGDTQYF
- - TRBJ1-1 TRBV7-9 TGTGCCAGCAGCTTAGAAACGAACACTGAAGCTTTCTTT CASSLETNTEAFF
- - TRBJ2-7 TRBV19 TGTGCCAGTAGTATAGTTGGGGAATTCATTGACGAGCAGTACTTC CASSIVGEFIDEQYF
- - TRBJ1-1 TRBV6-1 TGTGCCAGCAATTGGAGGTTGGTGAACACTGAAGCTTTCTTT CASNWRLVNTEAFF
- - TRBJ1-1 TRBV9 TGTGCCAGCAGCGTGGTTCAGGGTTCGAACACTGAAGCTTTCTTT CASSVVQGSNTEAFF
- - TRBJ2-3 TRBV5-1 TGCGCCAGCAGCTTGGTCGGGTCTTGGGTAGATACGCAGTATTTT CASSLVGSWVDTQYF
- - TRBJ2-3 TRBV18 TGTGCCAGCTCACCACCGATCGGGGCCACAGATACGCAGTATTTT CASSPPIGATDTQYF
TRBD2 - TRBJ2-3 TRBV6-5 TGTGCCAGCAGTTACCTGCGGGGGGGAGATACGCAGTATTTT CASSYLRGGDTQYF
- - TRBJ2-5 TRBV7-2 TGTGCCAGCAGCTCCGGACTGGGGGCGTGGGAGACCCAGTACTTC CASSSGLGAWETQYF
TRBD1 - TRBJ1-2 TRBV13 TGTGCCAGCAGCCCTCATGACAGGGGAAACTATGGCTACACCTTC CASSPHDRGNYGYTF
- once TRBJ2-1 TRBV11-2 TGTGCCAGCGGAGGTGGGCCGAAGCAGTTCTTC CASGGGPKQFF
- - TRBJ1-1 TRBV7-9 TGTGCCAGCAGCTCGGCGAGGAACACTGAAGCTTTCTTT CASSSARNTEAFF
TRBD1 - TRBJ1-5 TRBV15 TGTGCCACCAGGGGCCCGGGGACAGACTTTCAGCCCCAGCATTTT CATRGPGTDFQPQHF
- - TRBJ2-1 TRBV4-2 TGTGCCAGCAGCCCGCAGGAAGGCAATGAGCAGTTCTTC CASSPQEGNEQFF
- - TRBJ1-4 TRBV19 TGTGCCAGTAGTGCGGGACCCCGGGCAACTAATGAAAAACTGTTTTTT CASSAGPRATNEKLFF
- - TRBJ2-2 TRBV7-9 TGTGCCAGCAGCTTAAACAGCTGGAACACCGGGGAGCTGTTTTTT CASSLNSWNTGELFF
TRBD1 - TRBJ1-1 TRBV6-6 TGTGCCAGCGCCAGACAGGGTTGGGGAACTGAAGCTTTCTTT CASARQGWGTEAFF
TRBD2 - TRBJ2-1 TRBV4-3 TGCGCCAGCAGCCAAGATATAACTAGCGGGAGTCGGGGCTACAATGAGCAGTTCTTC CASSQDITSGSRGYNEQFF
TRBD1 - TRBJ1-2 TRBV7-8 TGTGCCAGCAGCTCAAGTACCGGGACAGGGGAAGGCTACACCTTC CASSSSTGTGEGYTF
TRBD2 - TRBJ2-5 TRBV4-1 TGCGCCAGCAGCCAAGGTTTGGTAGCGGGCATCCAAGAGACCCAGTACTTC CASSQGLVAGIQETQYF
- - TRBJ2-2 TRBV11-3 TGTGCCAGCAGACAAACTGGAAACAAGGCCGGGGAGCTGTTTTTT CASRQTGNKAGELFF
- - TRBJ1-2 TRBV19 TGTGCCAGTACCGAGGGCCAAAGAGGCTATGGCTACACCTTC CASTEGQRGYGYTF
- - TRBJ2-3 TRBV4-3 TGCGCCAGCAGCCAAGACAGGGCGGGACCTGATACGCAGTATTTT CASSQDRAGPDTQYF
- - TRBJ1-4 TRBV13 TGTGCCAGCAGCTTAGAAGGCCGCAATGAAAAACTGTTTTTT CASSLEGRNEKLFF
- - TRBJ1-4 TRBV7-2 TGTGCCAGCAGCTTGGGATGGGGGAGTAGGGATGAAAAACTGTTTTTT CASSLGWGSRDEKLFF
- - TRBJ2-6 TRBV18 TGTGCCAGCTCACCTCGACAGGCGCCAAGGAACCCTACTGGGGCCAACGTCCTGACTTTC CASSPRQAPRNPTGANVLTF
TRBD1 - TRBJ2-4 TRBV4-1 TGCGCCAGCAGCCAAGGGCAGGGGGTTATCAACATTCAGTACTTC CASSQGQGVINIQYF
- few TRBJ2-7 TRBV5-4 TGTGCCAGCAGGCCTGGGACTTCCCTTTCCTACGAGCAGTACTTC CASRPGTSLSYEQYF
TRBD1 once TRBJ2-1 TRBV7-8 TGTGCCAGCAGTATAACTACGACAGGGAGCTCCTACAATGAGCAGTTCTTC CASSITTTGSSYNEQFF
- - TRBJ2-3 TRBV6-6 TGTGCCAGCAGTTACTCGCATCAAACCGGCCCCAATACGCAGTATTTT CASSYSHQTGPNTQYF
- once TRBJ1-4 TRBV29-1 TGCAGCGTTGAAGAAGGACGGGCGGGTGAAAAACTGTTTTTT CSVEEGRAGEKLFF
- - TRBJ2-7 TRBV7-2 TGTGCCAGCAGCTTCACTAGCAACTCCTACGAGCAGTACTTC CASSFTSNSYEQYF
- - TRBJ2-7 TRBV2 TGTGCCAGCAGGGTTGACAGCTACGAGCAGTACTTC CASRVDSYEQYF
- - TRBJ1-1 TRBV6-4 TGTGCCAGACCTGACGGTAACACTGAAGCTTTCTTT CARPDGNTEAFF
TRBD2 - TRBJ2-1 TRBV2 TGTGCCAGCGAGGGACTAGCGGGAGCTGGAGAGCAGTTCTTC CASEGLAGAGEQFF
- - TRBJ2-7 TRBV5-6 TGTGCCAGCAGGTCACTAGGGGCCTACGAGCAGTACTTC CASRSLGAYEQYF
- - TRBJ2-7 TRBV4-3 TGCGCCAGCAGCCAAGAGAACTTTAATAACGAGCAGTACTTC CASSQENFNNEQYF
- - TRBJ1-1 TRBV19 TGTGCCAGTAGTACGACAGCGAACACTGAAGCTTTCTTT CASSTTANTEAFF
- once TRBJ1-2 TRBV2 TGTGCCAGCAGTGAATGGGGTGGAGACTATGGCTACACCTTC CASSEWGGDYGYTF
- - TRBJ2-1 TRBV6-5 TGTGCCAGCAGTACTAGGACGGCCTACAATGAGCAGTTCTTC CASSTRTAYNEQFF
- once TRBJ1-1 TRBV5-6 TGTGCCAGCAGCTTATTGTCAGCCATGAACACTGAAGCTTTCTTT CASSLLSAMNTEAFF
- hyperexpanded TRBJ2-2 TRBV13 TGTGCCAGCAGCTTACCAACCGGGGAGCTGTTTTTT CASSLPTGELFF